This record covers a single T cell receptor beta chain. This clone's antigen is unknown. Per-base qualities were not stored, and no clone one base away is much larger. Sample treatment or condition, as interpreted from the label and publication: about 20 received Ad26.COV2.S at low or high dose, single or two shots; about 5 received placebo; per-sample allocation not given. Repertoires of vaccine and placebo recipients were sequenced from samples taken on day 63 after the first injection. Cohort 1b enrolled fewer than 30 adults aged 18-55 years at a single site in Boston, USA, between 29 July and 7 August 2020. As a vaccine, Ad26.COV2.S was a replication-incompetent adenovirus type 26 vector that expressed a prefusion-stabilized SARS-CoV-2 spike protein derived from the original Wuhan strain. V and J lose 6 bases and 3 bases, and a span of 18 bases separates them. From the cysteine up to the phenylalanine, the CDR3 has a length of 16 residues. The only DNA kept is the CDR3, 48 bases in frame from the first base. CDR1 and CDR2, per the germline V gene, are MDHEN and SYDVKM.

The immunoSEQ Assay was the method used to sequence TCRbeta CDR3 regions. After extraction, genomic DNA underwent amplification by bias-controlled multiplex PCR, followed by high-throughput sequencing. Per the original workflow: To quantify the absolute abundance of each unique TCRbeta CDR3 region, sequences were collapsed and filtered. T cell fraction was estimated by normalizing TCRbeta template counts to usable DNA, with usable DNA measured through amplification of reference genes found in all nucleated cells. Repertoire TCRs were annotated as SARS-CoV-2-specific by exact matching of V gene, CDR3 amino acid sequence and J gene to a known reactive TCR set. The reference SARS-CoV-2 TCR set was obtained from MIRA and was filtered for enrichment in COVID-19-positive ImmuneCODE repertoires, whereby public or cross-reactive TCRs were removed. Drawing on the MIRA antigens, annotated TCRs were analysed further at the level of specific ORF or position within ORF. Depth was the summed frequency of annotated unique rearrangements, while breadth was defined as annotated unique rearrangements over total unique productive rearrangements. Two-sided Wilcoxon rank-sum tests were applied when comparing TCR breadth between groups. TCRdb mirrors the immuneACCESS table, restricted to in-frame sequences. Some clones are absent from its copies; in checked studies, under half trace to an unresolved V gene, and the reason for the others is unknown. That table furnishes V, J and clone size, whereas the DNA furnished D and trimming. The sample table holds around 300,000 clones, of which approximately 86% were seen once. Roughly 10% of the sample rests with the top ten.

This specimen comes from a study of Ad26.COV2.S vaccination and SARS-CoV-2 variants (dated by TCRdb to about 2021). Broadly, across the study: Vaccine-arm donors were drawn from COV1001, a multicentre, randomized, double-blind, placebo-controlled phase I-IIa trial of Ad26.COV2.S in healthy adults. Ad26.COV2.S was administered intramuscularly at 5 x 10^10 or 1 x 10^11 viral particles, either as a single shot or as two shots given 56 days apart. Throughout the experiments and outcome assessment, investigators stayed blinded to trial group allocation. TCRbeta repertoire sequencing served as the tool for gauging how specific and how broad the SARS-CoV-2-reactive T cell receptors were following Ad26.COV2.S vaccination. A total of some 30 samples were included in the TCR-sequenced set, comprising around 19 Ad26.COV2.S vaccine recipients, 5 placebo recipients and 8 SARS-CoV-2 convalescent individuals. Trial participants were randomized into five groups of five: low-dose or high-dose Ad26.COV2.S given once or twice, or placebo on both occasions.

Summary of the overall study and its limitations: Substantial breadth of spike-specific CD8+ and CD4+ T cell responses was reported after vaccination. Compared with placebo recipients, Ad26.COV2.S recipients showed higher spike-specific TCR breadth (P = 0.0014). The study was not powered to compare responses between vaccine doses or regimens. The authors noted that total T cell responses may have been underestimated by the TCR breadth and depth analyses. Non-spike TCR breadth was comparable between vaccine and placebo recipients, consistent with the vaccine containing only spike.

Sequencing was performed on peripheral blood, taken in a trial of Ad26.COV2.S vaccine versus placebo. The rearranged chain carries TRBV28 and TRBJ2-4, with a tentative D gene TRBD2 over 6 matching bases. The source is a person aged 18-65 years who received the Ad26.COV2.S COVID-19 vaccine or a placebo. The DNA sequence reads TGTGCCAGCAGGGGGGGTGGGGCGGTAGGCAAAAACATTCAGTACTTC. The encoded protein is CASRGGGAVGKNIQYF.